This entry features one T cell receptor beta chain sequence. The data are from a study of OX40 agonist ivuxolimab in advanced cancers. The method was immunoSEQ multiplex PCR; TCRdb's version includes in-frame clones alone and lacks a portion of them. The sample yields 65,000 or so clones, roughly 89% seen once. V lost 6 bases, J lost 6 bases, and 9 bases lay in between. CDR3 size: 12 residues. The germline V gene has CDR1 LNHDA and CDR2 SQIVND (reference sequence). The input for sequencing was CD4+ or CD8+ T cells sorted from blood, taken in a trial of the OX40 agonist ivuxolimab. V and J are TRBV19 and TRBJ2-1; D is ambiguous. The sequence was obtained from an adult with an advanced solid tumor such as melanoma, head and neck, liver or kidney cancer. In DNA, the CDR3 is TGTGCCAGTAGCTCAGTTTTCAATGAGCAGTTCTTC. As protein: CASSSVFNEQFF.